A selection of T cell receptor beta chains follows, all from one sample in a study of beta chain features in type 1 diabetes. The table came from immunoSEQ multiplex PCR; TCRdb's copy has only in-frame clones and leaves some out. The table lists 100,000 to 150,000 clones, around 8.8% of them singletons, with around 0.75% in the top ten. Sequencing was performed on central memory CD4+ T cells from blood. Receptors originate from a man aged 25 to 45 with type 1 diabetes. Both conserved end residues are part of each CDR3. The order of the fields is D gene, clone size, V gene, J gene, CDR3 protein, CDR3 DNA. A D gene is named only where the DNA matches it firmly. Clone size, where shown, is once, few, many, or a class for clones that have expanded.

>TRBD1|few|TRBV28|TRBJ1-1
CASPSRTGNVEAFF
TGTGCCAGCCCATCCCGGACAGGGAACGTAGAAGCTTTCTTT
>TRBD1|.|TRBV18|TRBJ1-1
CATEQGANTEAFF
TGTGCCACCGAGCAGGGGGCAAACACTGAAGCTTTCTTT
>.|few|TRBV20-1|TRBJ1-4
CSASRYEKLFF
TGCAGTGCCTCTAGATATGAAAAACTGTTTTTT
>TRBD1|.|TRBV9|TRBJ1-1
CASSERVGTGAFF
TGTGCCAGCAGCGAAAGGGTCGGGACAGGAGCTTTCTTT
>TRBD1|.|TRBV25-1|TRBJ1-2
CASSDAGGYYGYTF
TGTGCCAGCAGTGACGCAGGGGGATACTATGGCTACACCTTC
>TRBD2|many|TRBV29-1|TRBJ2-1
CSASPSSGGRYNEQFF
TGCAGCGCAAGCCCCTCCAGCGGGGGGCGCTACAATGAGCAGTTCTTC
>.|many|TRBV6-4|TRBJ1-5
CASSVGQPQHF
TGTGCCAGTAGCGTGGGTCAGCCCCAGCATTTT
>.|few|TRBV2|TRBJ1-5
CASRFGQGYNQPQHF
TGTGCCAGCAGGTTCGGGCAGGGTTACAATCAGCCCCAGCATTTT
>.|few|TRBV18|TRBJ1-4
CASSPASGLNEKLFF
TGTGCCAGCTCACCCGCATCCGGGTTGAATGAAAAACTGTTTTTT
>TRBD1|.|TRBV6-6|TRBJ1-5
CATNLQGAGGQPQHF
TGTGCCACCAACCTACAGGGGGCGGGGGGTCAGCCCCAGCATTTT
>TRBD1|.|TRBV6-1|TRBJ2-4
CASSGGTGGGIQYF
TGTGCCAGCAGTGGTGGGACAGGGGGAGGCATTCAGTACTTC
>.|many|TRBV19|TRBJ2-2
CASTGVGGDTGELFF
TGTGCCAGTACCGGGGTCGGCGGGGACACCGGGGAGCTGTTTTTT
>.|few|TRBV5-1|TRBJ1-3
CASSIGYGNTIYF
TGCGCCAGCAGCATCGGGTACGGAAACACCATATATTTT
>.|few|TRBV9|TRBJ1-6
CASSQGNGDSPLHF
TGTGCCAGCAGCCAGGGCAATGGGGATTCACCCCTCCACTTT
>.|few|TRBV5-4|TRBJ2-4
CASSQQQTLAKNIQYF
TGTGCCAGCAGCCAACAGCAGACCCTGGCCAAAAACATTCAGTACTTC
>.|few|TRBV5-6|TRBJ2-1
CASSLGGLSYNEQFF
TGTGCCAGCAGCTTGGGCGGTCTCTCCTACAATGAGCAGTTCTTC
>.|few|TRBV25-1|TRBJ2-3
CASSVREADTQYF
TGTGCCAGCAGTGTAAGGGAGGCAGATACGCAGTATTTT
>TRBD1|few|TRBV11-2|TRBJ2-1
CASSLRPGGINEQFF
TGTGCCAGCAGCTTAAGGCCAGGGGGCATCAATGAGCAGTTCTTC
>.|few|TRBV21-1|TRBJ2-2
CASSLLGTGHTGELFF
TGTGCCAGCAGCTTACTGGGGACAGGTCACACCGGGGAGCTGTTTTTT
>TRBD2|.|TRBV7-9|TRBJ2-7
CASSLAGGAKEQYF
TGTGCCAGCAGCTTAGCCGGGGGGGCAAAGGAGCAGTACTTC
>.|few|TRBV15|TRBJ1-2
CATSRDLTGNYGYTF
TGTGCCACCAGCAGAGATCTAACAGGGAACTATGGCTACACCTTC
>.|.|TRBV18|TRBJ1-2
CASSPATGGDYGYTF
TGTGCCAGCTCACCAGCGACAGGCGGAGACTATGGCTACACCTTC
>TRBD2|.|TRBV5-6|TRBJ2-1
CASSFGGGHNEQFF
TGTGCCAGCAGCTTCGGGGGGGGACATAATGAGCAGTTCTTC
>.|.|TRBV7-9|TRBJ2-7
CASSNPTGLGTYEQYF
TGTGCCAGCAGCAACCCAACAGGGTTAGGGACCTACGAGCAGTACTTC
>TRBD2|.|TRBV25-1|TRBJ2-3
CASSPPSGPSTDTQYF
TGTGCCAGCAGTCCACCTAGCGGACCGAGCACAGATACGCAGTATTTT
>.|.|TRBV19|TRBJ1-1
CASRWGGYMNTEAFF
TGTGCCAGCCGGTGGGGGGGCTATATGAACACTGAAGCTTTCTTT
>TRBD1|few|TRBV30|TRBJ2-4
CAWRPTGGSNIQYF
TGTGCCTGGAGACCCACAGGGGGCTCGAACATTCAGTACTTC
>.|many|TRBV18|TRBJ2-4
CASSPPQVAKNIQYF
TGTGCCAGCTCACCACCACAGGTAGCCAAAAACATTCAGTACTTC
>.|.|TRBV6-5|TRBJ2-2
CASSIQGPGTGELFF
TGTGCCAGCAGTATCCAGGGGCCGGGCACCGGGGAGCTGTTTTTT
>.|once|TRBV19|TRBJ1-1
CASSSYDRTTEAFF
TGTGCCAGTAGTTCCTATGACAGAACCACTGAAGCTTTCTTT
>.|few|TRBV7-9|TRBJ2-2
CASRQGLNTGELFF
TGTGCCAGCAGGCAGGGCTTGAACACCGGGGAGCTGTTTTTT
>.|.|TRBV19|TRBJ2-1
CASSTFRDFKAYNEQFF
TGTGCCAGTAGTACCTTCCGGGACTTCAAAGCCTACAATGAGCAGTTCTTC
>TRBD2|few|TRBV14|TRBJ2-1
CASSPWGTSGVNEQFF
TGTGCCAGCAGCCCATGGGGGACTAGCGGGGTCAATGAGCAGTTCTTC
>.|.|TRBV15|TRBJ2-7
CATSRRSTGSSYEQYF
TGTGCCACCAGCAGACGTTCTACAGGGAGCTCCTACGAGCAGTACTTC
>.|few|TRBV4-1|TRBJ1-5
CASSINSNQPQHF
TGCGCCAGCAGCATAAATAGCAATCAGCCCCAGCATTTT
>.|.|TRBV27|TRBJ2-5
CASRGNLASQETQYF
TGTGCCAGCAGAGGAAACCTAGCGAGCCAAGAGACCCAGTACTTC
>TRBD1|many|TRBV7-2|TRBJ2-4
CASSPGTGGVKNIQYF
TGTGCCAGCAGCCCCGGGACAGGGGGCGTCAAAAACATTCAGTACTTC
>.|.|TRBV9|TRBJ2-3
CASSVGRSDLADTQYF
TGTGCCAGCAGCGTAGGTCGATCCGACCTAGCTGATACGCAGTATTTT
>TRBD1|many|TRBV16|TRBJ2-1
CASSPTGYGEQFF
TGTGCCAGCAGTCCGACAGGGTACGGGGAGCAGTTCTTC
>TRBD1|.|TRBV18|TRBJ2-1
CASSPRDRGPHEQFF
TGTGCCAGCTCACCCCGGGACAGGGGCCCCCATGAGCAGTTCTTC
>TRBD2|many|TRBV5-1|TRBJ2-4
CASSPREGAKNIQYF
TGCGCCAGCAGCCCCCGGGAGGGAGCCAAAAACATTCAGTACTTC
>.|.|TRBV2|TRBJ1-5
CASSDSRGARSNQPQHF
TGTGCCAGCAGTGATAGTAGGGGCGCTCGTAGCAATCAGCCCCAGCATTTT
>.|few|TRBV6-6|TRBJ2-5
CASSSLQGEGETQYF
TGTGCCAGCAGTTCCTTACAGGGGGAGGGAGAGACCCAGTACTTC
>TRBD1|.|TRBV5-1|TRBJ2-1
CASSTNPPGQGQFF
TGCGCCAGCAGCACCAATCCACCGGGACAGGGCCAGTTCTTC
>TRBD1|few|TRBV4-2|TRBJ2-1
CASSLGQNSIDEQFF
TGTGCCAGCAGCCTGGGACAGAATAGTATCGATGAGCAGTTCTTC
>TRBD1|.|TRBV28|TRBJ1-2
CASSTDRVGYTF
TGTGCCAGCAGTACCGACAGGGTTGGCTACACCTTC
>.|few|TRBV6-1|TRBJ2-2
CASSGQTHTGELFF
TGTGCCAGCAGTGGACAGACTCACACCGGGGAGCTGTTTTTT
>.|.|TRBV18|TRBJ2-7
CASSPYQGNEQYF
TGTGCCAGCTCACCATACCAGGGTAACGAGCAGTACTTC
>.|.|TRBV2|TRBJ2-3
CASSESQLALTDTQYF
TGTGCCAGCAGTGAATCCCAGCTAGCCCTTACAGATACGCAGTATTTT
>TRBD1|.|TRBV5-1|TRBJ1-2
CASSFTGTGNTF
TGCGCCAGCAGCTTTACCGGGACAGGAAACACCTTC
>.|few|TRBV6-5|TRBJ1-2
CASTPSVRMDGYTF
TGTGCCAGCACCCCATCCGTGCGGATGGATGGCTACACCTTC
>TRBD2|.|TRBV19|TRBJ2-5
CASSRTLAGGQETQYF
TGTGCCAGTAGTCGTACACTAGCGGGGGGACAAGAGACCCAGTACTTC
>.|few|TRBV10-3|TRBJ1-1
CAINRQQGTEAFF
TGTGCCATCAATCGACAGCAGGGCACTGAAGCTTTCTTT